This TCR beta chain comes out of a study of early T cells in non-severe SARS-CoV-2 infection. Only a few counts were recorded for this clonotype. The ends were cut back, 6 bases at V and 5 bases at J, with 8 bases in the middle. In germline, CDR1 is MDHEN, CDR2 SYDVKM. This CDR3 spans 11 amino acids. MiXCR was run by TCRdb on the 5' RACE reads, yielding one entry per CDR3 protein. This sample yields roughly 90,000 distinct CDR3 sequences, of which 14% are seen a single time; under 7.5% belongs to the top ten. This chain uses TRBV28 with TRBJ2-7; D might be TRBD2 (6 bases). The clonotype originates from an adult who was a healthcare worker with PCR-confirmed SARS-CoV-2 infection or an uninfected control (not recorded which). Sequencing used whole blood. CDR3 protein: CASSERDEQYF. DNA for the CDR3: TGTGCCAGCAGCGAGCGGGACGAGCAGTACTTC.